The sequence of this T cell receptor beta chain was determined in a study of response to subunit inactivated influenza vaccine. One entry per CDR3 protein results from TCRdb running MiXCR on the RT-PCR reads. The sample lists approximately 250,000 distinct CDR3 sequences, roughly an eighth occurring once. This clonotype was observed a handful of times. Germline V gene data show CDR1 as MNHNS and CDR2 as SASEGT. The CDR3 contains 14 residues. Trimming pared 6 bases from V and 3 bases from J, leaving 14 bases between. The rearrangement links TRBV6-1 to TRBJ2-5; D may be TRBD2 (6 bases). The sequenced sample was non-naive T cells sorted from PBMCs, obtained around two weeks before vaccination. This receptor was identified in a man aged 45-60 years who received an inactivated influenza vaccine. The CDR3 is CASSPGVTKETQYF. CDR3 sequence (DNA): TGTGCCAGCAGCCCGGGGGTCACGAAAGAGACCCAGTACTTC.